The 10 T cell receptor beta chains reported below all come from one sample, sequenced in a study of vaccination effects on CD4 cells after COVID-19. Assay: immunoSEQ multiplex PCR; the TCRdb copy retains only in-frame clones and omits some. The table shows 30,000 to 35,000 clones, with about 75% occurring only once. These receptors have no known antigen. Following culture for about ten days, CD4+ T cells were isolated. This individual contracted SARS-CoV-2 between March and December 2020, as verified by PCR. The cohort was immunized with two doses of either the BNT162b2 or mRNA-1273 vaccine. The sample was CD4+ T cells from PBMCs cultured without peptide, taken after COVID-19 vaccination. Source of these receptors: a human donor who had a prior SARS-CoV-2 infection.

This clone was seen more than once but under ten times. The chain recombines TRBV19 with TRBJ1-5, with no clear D. The ends were cut back, 5 bases at V and 6 bases at J, with 8 bases in the middle. The germline CDR1 and CDR2 sequences are LNHDA and SQIVND (reference sequence). The CDR3 runs to 12 residues. The DNA of the CDR3 is TGTGCCAGTAGTGCGGAGGGTCAGCCCCAGCATTTT. Translated, it gives CASSAEGQPQHF.

This clone has only one observation. This chain links TRBV18 with TRBJ2-5; D might be TRBD1 (6 bases). Germline CDR1 and CDR2: KGHSH and LQKENI. V lost 5 bases and J 1 base, leaving 14 bases between the germline ends. The CDR3 is 15 amino acids. CDR3 DNA sequence: TGTGCCAGCTCAAACCAACAGGGCCTCCAAGAGACCCAGTACTTC. Translated, it gives CASSNQQGLQETQYF.

CDR3 in amino acids: CSVLGGRGADTQYF. In DNA form, the CDR3 reads TGCAGCGTGCTTGGGGGGAGAGGGGCAGATACGCAGTATTTT. The genes are TRBV29-1 and TRBJ2-3; possibly TRBD2 for D (6 bases). The CDR3 length is 14 residues. V was cut by 6 bases and J by 4 bases, with 17 bases left in between. Germline V gives CDR1 SQVTM, CDR2 ANQGSEA.

This sequence joins TRBV18 and TRBJ2-7; TRBD1 is a possible D gene (6 bases). Trimming removed 0 bases from V and 6 bases from J, with 15 bases in between. The CDR3 has 15 amino acids. Looked up from germline, CDR1 is KGHSH and CDR2 is LQKENI. CDR3 region: CASSPPGRGPLEQYF. The CDR3 coding sequence is TGTGCCAGCTCACCACCTGGCAGGGGCCCCCTCGAGCAGTACTTC. Filled out from reference TRBV18 and TRBJ2-7, the complete variable domain reads NAGVMQNPRHLVRRRGQEARLRCSPMKGHSHVYWYRQLPEEGLKFMVYLQKENIIDESGMPKERFSAEFPKEGPSILRIQQVVRGDSAAYFCASSPPGRGPLEQYFGPGTRLTVT.

The CDR3 spells CASSPTAIFEKLFF. The CDR3 nucleotides read TGCGCCAGCAGCCCGACTGCAATATTTGAAAAACTGTTTTTT. The chain recombines TRBV5-1 with TRBJ1-4, with D hard to call. Trimming removed 4 bases at V and 7 bases at J, with 14 bases between. The germline CDR1 and CDR2 sequences are SGHRS and YFSETQ. The CDR3 loop spans 14 amino acids.

The V call is TRBV3-1 (or the pseudogene TRBV3-2), the J call TRBJ2-3; D gene ambiguous. The germline gives CDR1 LGHDT, CDR2 YNNKEL (reference sequence). Trimming took 4 bases from V and 0 from J, leaving 14 bases between them. The CDR3 length is 16 residues. CDR3 in DNA: TGTGCCAGCAGCCTGGGTTGGCACGGGAGCACAGATACGCAGTATTTT. It codes for CASSLGWHGSTDTQYF.

The chain joins TRBV7-2 to TRBJ2-1, with a weak D call TRBD2 (6 bases). V was shortened by 0 bases and J by 3 bases, with 9 bases between the two germline ends. Germline lookup yields CDR1 SGHTA and CDR2 FQGNSA. The CDR3 is 15 residues long. The DNA for the CDR3 is TGTGCCAGCAGCTTAGCAAAGACTAGCTACAATGAGCAGTTCTTC. This sequence encodes CASSLAKTSYNEQFF. Full variable domain (rest looked up from reference TRBV7-2 and TRBJ2-1): GAGVSQSPSNKVTEKGKDVELRCDPISGHTALYWYRQSLGQGLEFLIYFQGNSAPDKSGLPSDRFSAERTGGSVSTLTIQRTQQEDSAVYLCASSLAKTSYNEQFFGPGTRLTVL.

This clone has just one count. The rearrangement links TRBV30 to TRBJ1-4; 7 positions agree with TRBD1. Per germline, CDR1 GTSNPN and CDR2 SVGIG (reference sequence). CDR3 size: 14 residues. The V segment lost 1 base and the J segment 7 bases; nucleotides outside the gene matches: 6. CDR3 coding DNA: TGTGCCTGGAGTGGACAGGGCGGTGGTGAAAAACTGTTTTTT. This gives the protein CAWSGQGGGEKLFF.

V is TRBV13 and J is TRBJ1-3, with a possible D match to TRBD1 (5 bases). V was trimmed by 4 bases and J by 0 bases, leaving 22 bases between them. Germline CDR1 reads PRHDT; CDR2 reads FYEKMQ (reference sequence). The CDR3 has 19 residues. CDR3 region: CASSYRGSTVASSGNTIYF. DNA for the CDR3: TGTGCCAGCAGCTACCGTGGGTCGACAGTCGCTAGCTCTGGAAACACCATATATTTT.

CDR3 amino acids: CASSPRDPEPDGTGELFF. In DNA form, the CDR3 reads TGTGCCAGCAGCCCCCGTGATCCAGAACCGGACGGGACCGGGGAGCTGTTTTTT. The chain links TRBV11-2 to TRBJ2-2; D is ambiguous. Trimming removed 5 bases at V and 5 bases at J, with 24 bases between. The CDR3 loop spans 18 amino acids. CDR1 and CDR2 (germline): SGHAT, FQNNGV.